These 29 T cell receptor beta chains share one sample of origin, sequenced in a study of blood T cell repertoires in COVID-19. The assay was immunoSEQ multiplex PCR, and TCRdb's table has in-frame clones only and misses some. The sample lists some 220,000 clones; more than 75% were seen once. Material: peripheral blood. The receptors were gathered from a human donor in a cohort sampled during active COVID-19.

The chain has TRBV11-3 and TRBJ2-5, with D possibly matching TRBD2 (5 bases). Trimming shortened V by 0 bases and J by 4 bases, and 15 bases separated the two germline ends. The CDR3 is made up of 16 amino acids. Germline loops: CDR1 SGHNT, CDR2 YENEEA. CDR3 sequence reads: CASSLERLAPPETQYF. CDR3 bases: TGTGCCAGCAGCTTAGAGCGGCTAGCCCCTCCAGAGACCCAGTACTTC.

The chain links TRBV7-8 to TRBJ2-1; no clear D gene. Per germline, CDR1 SGHVS and CDR2 FQNEAQ. The CDR3 extends over 16 amino acids. Trimming cost V 0 bases and J 2 bases, with 11 bases left between them. In nucleotides, the CDR3 is TGTGCCAGCAGCTTAGCCTCTAGGCTCCCCTACAATGAGCAGTTCTTC. Protein product: CASSLASRLPYNEQFF. The full variable domain, its missing parts supplied by reference TRBV7-8 and TRBJ2-1, is GAGVSQSPRYKVAKRGQDVALRCDPISGHVSLFWYQQALGQGPEFLTYFQNEAQLDKSGLPSDRFFAERPEGSVSTLKIQRTQQEDSAVYLCASSLASRLPYNEQFFGPGTRLTVL.

The V call is TRBV7-2, the J call TRBJ2-7; 7 bases fit TRBD2. The CDR3 has 14 amino acids. CDR1 and CDR2 from the germline V gene are SGHTA and FQGNSA. The V gene end was trimmed by 8 bases and the J gene end by 0 bases; junction bases not matched to a gene: 7. CDR3: CASSGGGSSYEQYF. The DNA for the CDR3 is TGTGCCAGCTCTGGGGGAGGGAGCTCCTACGAGCAGTACTTC.

This sequence joins TRBV4-2 and TRBJ2-7; 10 bases align to TRBD2. V shed 0 bases, J shed 4 bases, and the junction held 0 bases outside the gene matches. The germline gives CDR1 LGHNA, CDR2 YNFKEQ. The CDR3 has 14 residues. The CDR3 reads CASSQELAGYEQYF. The CDR3 DNA sequence: TGTGCCAGCAGCCAAGAACTAGCGGGATACGAGCAGTACTTC.

The chain recombines TRBV11-2 with TRBJ1-2, with 7 bases that match TRBD1. V lost 5 bases and J lost 6; bases outside the gene matches: 15. CDR1 and CDR2 (germline): SGHAT, FQNNGV. There are 16 residues in the CDR3. The CDR3: CASSLRQGERLDGYTF. CDR3 nucleotides: TGTGCCAGCAGCCTTCGACAGGGTGAGCGGTTGGATGGCTACACCTTC.

J is TRBJ2-2 and V is TRBV18, with TRBD1 identical over 10 bases. The V gene's germline CDR1 is KGHSH and CDR2 LQKENI. V trimming: 2 bases; J trimming: 8 bases; junction bases outside the gene matches: 5. The CDR3 is made up of 15 amino acids. This chain's CDR3 is CASSPSTGGGGELFF. The CDR3 bases are TGTGCCAGCTCACCATCGACAGGGGGCGGAGGGGAGCTGTTTTTT.

The V gene is TRBV5-4, the J gene TRBJ2-1; 10 bases are shared with TRBD1. CDR3 length: 15 residues. After removal of 0 bases from V and 9 bases from J, the junction contained 6 bases not matched to a gene. Germline V gene data show CDR1 as SGHNT and CDR2 as YYREEE (reference sequence). The CDR3 protein is CASSLGGTGAGEQFF. The CDR3 coding sequence is TGTGCCAGCAGCTTGGGGGGGACAGGGGCCGGTGAGCAGTTCTTC.

The rearrangement links TRBV19 to TRBJ1-1; TRBD1 matches 9 bases. The CDR3 covers 13 residues. Per germline, CDR1 LNHDA and CDR2 SQIVND (reference sequence). After removal of 8 bases from V and 4 bases from J, the junction contained 5 bases not matched to a gene. CDR3 sequence (DNA): TGTGCCAGTCGGGACAGGGAGGTCACTGAAGCTTTCTTT. This sequence encodes CASRDREVTEAFF.

The rearrangement uses TRBV2 and TRBJ1-1, with a tentative D call TRBD1 (5 bases). Per the germline V gene, CDR1 is SNHLY and CDR2 is FYNNEI. With 3 bases removed from V and 3 bases from J, the gap between germline ends came to 17 bases. The CDR3 totals 16 residues. CDR3 DNA: TGTGCCAGCAGTGACTCAATTCGGGGGGGGGACACTGAAGCTTTCTTT. Residues: CASSDSIRGGDTEAFF.

The V call is TRBV7-2, the J call TRBJ1-1; no clear D. Germline V gene lookup returns CDR1 SGHTA and CDR2 FQGNSA. V shed 2 bases and J shed 4 bases, with 5 bases lying between them. This CDR3 contains 12 residues. Written as DNA, the CDR3 is TGTGCCAGCAGCTTACGGGGCACTGAAGCTTTCTTT. It specifies CASSLRGTEAFF.

CDR3 in amino acids: CASSFVRATEAFF. The DNA of the CDR3 is TGTGCCAGCAGCTTCGTCAGGGCGACTGAAGCTTTCTTT. The genes are TRBV7-2 and TRBJ1-1; D perhaps matches TRBD1 (5 bases). Trimming stripped 3 bases from V and 5 bases from J, with 10 bases between. Germline-derived CDR1 and CDR2 are SGHTA and FQGNSA. The CDR3 length is 13 residues.

The genes are TRBV28 and TRBJ1-3, with 7 bases fitting TRBD1. Germline loops: CDR1 MDHEN, CDR2 SYDVKM. V dropped 9 bases and J dropped 5; count of bases not matched to a gene: 10. The CDR3 is 14 amino acids. CDR3 in amino acids: CASTLTGLRNTIYF. The CDR3 bases are TGTGCCAGTACCCTGACAGGGCTCAGAAACACCATATATTTT.

The chain joins TRBV11-2 to TRBJ2-3; D gene uncertain. Germline V gene sequence: CDR1 SGHAT, CDR2 FQNNGV. This CDR3 contains 10 residues. With 4 bases removed from V and 7 bases from J, the gap between germline ends came to 3 bases. The chain's CDR3 is CASSSYTQYF. DNA of the CDR3: TGTGCCAGCAGCTCCTATACGCAGTATTTT.

The rearrangement links TRBV19 to TRBJ2-1; maybe TRBD1 (5 bases). The CDR3 is 15 amino acids. V shed 1 base and J shed 2 bases, with 9 bases lying between them. CDR1 and CDR2 (germline): LNHDA, SQIVND (reference sequence). The CDR3 loop is CASSIVQVPYNEQFF. In DNA form, the CDR3 reads TGTGCCAGTAGTATAGTACAGGTGCCCTACAATGAGCAGTTCTTC.

The CDR3 loop reads CASSWQSTDTQYF. CDR3 DNA: TGTGCCAGCAGTTGGCAGAGCACAGATACGCAGTATTTT. This chain uses TRBV27 with TRBJ2-3; D not resolved. Trimming removed 4 bases from V and 0 bases from J, with 5 bases in between. Germline V gene lookup returns CDR1 MNHEY and CDR2 SMNVEV (reference sequence). This CDR3 contains 13 residues.

The chain links TRBV28 to TRBJ2-1; tentative D call: TRBD1 (5 bases). The germline CDR1 and CDR2 sequences are MDHEN and SYDVKM. The CDR3 extends over 13 amino acids. V lost 5 bases and J 9 bases, leaving 14 bases between the germline ends. This CDR3 reads CASSRKQGPEQFF. The DNA for the CDR3 is TGTGCCAGCAGTCGAAAGCAGGGCCCTGAGCAGTTCTTC.

The chain is built from TRBV2 and TRBJ1-2; D is possibly TRBD1 (6 bases). With 6 bases removed from V and 4 bases from J, the gap between germline ends came to 18 bases. The CDR3 contains 15 residues. CDR1 is SNHLY and CDR2 is FYNNEI in the germline V gene. The CDR3 nucleotides are TGTGCCAGCAGCACCGAGAGGGGGATTACCTATGGCTACACCTTC. Protein: CASSTERGITYGYTF.

This clone was counted once. The rearrangement uses TRBV6-6 and TRBJ2-5; 10 nucleotides align to TRBD1. There are 15 residues in the CDR3. The junction had 11 bases not matched to a gene; V was cut back by 7 bases and J by 6 bases. Looked up from germline, CDR1 is MNHNY and CDR2 is SVGAGI (reference sequence). The CDR3 DNA reads as TGTGCCAGCACCTCCGGGACAGGGGATTGGAAGACCCAGTACTTC. Its protein product is CASTSGTGDWKTQYF.

The V and J genes are TRBV15 and TRBJ2-1; unclear D gene. Trimming cost V 0 bases and J 0 bases, with 15 bases left between them. The CDR3 extends over 18 amino acids. The germline V gene has CDR1 LNHNV and CDR2 YYDKDF (reference sequence). The CDR3 protein is CATSRDRGTLSSYNEQFF. CDR3 in DNA: TGTGCCACCAGCAGAGATCGAGGCACTCTGAGCTCCTACAATGAGCAGTTCTTC.

The V and J genes are TRBV7-9 and TRBJ1-5; 7 bases line up with TRBD1. Germline V gene sequence: CDR1 SEHNR, CDR2 FQNEAQ (reference sequence). The CDR3 covers 16 residues. Trimming cost V 0 bases and J 1 base; bases outside gene matches: 3. The CDR3 sequence: CASSLAGRGSNQPQHF. The CDR3 DNA follows: TGTGCCAGCAGCTTAGCGGGCAGGGGGAGCAATCAGCCCCAGCATTTT.

This clone was counted ten times or more. This rearrangement joins TRBV7-2 to TRBJ2-3; a weak D match, TRBD2 (6 bases). V lost 5 bases to trimming and J lost 6 bases, with 21 bases between them. The length of the CDR3 is 16 residues. CDR1 is SGHTA, CDR2 FQGNSA, per germline. CDR3 coding DNA: TGTGCCAGCAGCCCCGCCTTGGCGGGGCGGTTGGATACGCAGTATTTT. Residues: CASSPALAGRLDTQYF.

CDR3 sequence reads: CAISGSSNEQFF. CDR3 DNA: TGTGCCATCAGTGGATCTAGCAATGAGCAGTTCTTC. The V gene is TRBV10-3, the J gene TRBJ2-1; D remains ambiguous. Germline CDR1 reads ENHRY; CDR2 reads SYGVKD. The CDR3 is made up of 12 amino acids. V lost 4 bases and J lost 6, with 7 bases in between.

The chain employs TRBV11-2 and TRBJ2-3; 7 bases line up with TRBD2. The V gene end was trimmed by 5 bases and the J gene end by 4 bases; junction bases not matched to a gene: 6. Germline loops: CDR1 SGHAT, CDR2 FQNNGV. CDR3 size: 14 residues. DNA of the CDR3: TGTGCCAGCAGCCCTAGCGGTCGACCAGATACGCAGTATTTT. Translated: CASSPSGRPDTQYF.

This chain connects TRBV9 to TRBJ2-7, with 9 positions matching TRBD1. This CDR3 is built from 15 residues. CDR1 and CDR2 from the germline V gene are SGDLS and YYNGEE. V shed 4 bases, J shed 0 bases, and the junction held 5 bases outside the gene matches. CDR3 sequence: CASSLGQGTSYEQYF. The CDR3, as DNA: TGTGCCAGCAGCTTGGGACAGGGAACCTCCTACGAGCAGTACTTC.

This clone was detected many times. J is TRBJ1-4 and V is TRBV10-3; D remains unclear. The CDR3 spans 13 residues. Germline CDR1 ENHRY, CDR2 SYGVKD. V was pared by 5 bases and J by 7 bases, with 11 bases between. The CDR3 here is CAISPVHGEKLFF. The CDR3 nucleotides are TGTGCCATCAGTCCGGTTCATGGTGAAAAACTGTTTTTT.

V gene TRBV5-4 combines with J gene TRBJ2-3; 15 nucleotides align to TRBD2. This CDR3 region has 17 residues. Unmatched junction bases numbered 6, after V lost 1 base and J lost 6 bases. Germline V gene data show CDR1 as SGHNT and CDR2 as YYREEE (reference sequence). The CDR3: CASSLTGLAGGRDTQYF. The CDR3 DNA is TGTGCCAGCAGCTTGACTGGACTAGCGGGGGGGCGTGATACGCAGTATTTT.

This rearrangement joins TRBV5-6 to TRBJ2-7; tentative D call: TRBD2 (5 bases). V was trimmed by 4 bases and J by 2 bases, leaving 13 bases between them. The CDR3 is made up of 14 amino acids. The germline V gene has CDR1 SGHDT and CDR2 YYEEEE. The CDR3 nucleotides read TGTGCCAGCAGCGTCGGACTCGGGGCCTACGAGCAGTACTTC. This sequence encodes CASSVGLGAYEQYF. The full variable domain, rest sourced from reference TRBV5-6 and TRBJ2-7, is DAGVTQSPTHLIKTRGQQVTLRCSPKSGHDTVSWYQQALGQGPQFIFQYYEEEERQRGNFPDRFSGHQFPNYSSELNVNALLLGDSALYLCASSVGLGAYEQYFGPGTRLTVT.

The V gene is TRBV5-1, the J gene TRBJ1-4; D is perhaps TRBD1 (6 bases). Germline V gene data show CDR1 as SGHRS and CDR2 as YFSETQ. Trimming took off 0 bases at V and 8 bases at J, with 11 bases between the two ends. The CDR3 totals 14 residues. The DNA for the CDR3 is TGCGCCAGCAGCTTGGCCGGGGGGCAAGAAAAACTGTTTTTT. This encodes CASSLAGGQEKLFF.

The genes are TRBV2 and TRBJ2-5, with a weak D call TRBD1 (5 bases). The germline gives CDR1 SNHLY, CDR2 FYNNEI. This CDR3 spans 13 amino acids. The V end was cut by 4 bases, the J end by 1 base, with 7 bases between. The DNA for the CDR3 is TGTGCCAGCAGTGCTGACAGCCAAGAGACCCAGTACTTC. Translating gives CASSADSQETQYF.